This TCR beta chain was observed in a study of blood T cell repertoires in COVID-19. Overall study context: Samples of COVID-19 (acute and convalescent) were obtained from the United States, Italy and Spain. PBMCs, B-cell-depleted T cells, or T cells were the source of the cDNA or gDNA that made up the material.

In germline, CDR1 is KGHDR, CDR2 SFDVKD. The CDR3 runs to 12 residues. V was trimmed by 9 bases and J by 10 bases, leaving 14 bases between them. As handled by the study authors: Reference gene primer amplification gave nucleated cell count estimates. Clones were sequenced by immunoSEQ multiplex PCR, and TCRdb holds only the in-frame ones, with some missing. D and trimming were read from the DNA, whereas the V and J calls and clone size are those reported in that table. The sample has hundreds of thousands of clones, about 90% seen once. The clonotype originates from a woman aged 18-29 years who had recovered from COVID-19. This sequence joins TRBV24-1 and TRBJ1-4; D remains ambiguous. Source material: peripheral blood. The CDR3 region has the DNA TGTGCCACCCCGGAGGGATGGGGAAAACTGTTTTTT. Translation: CATPEGWGKLFF.